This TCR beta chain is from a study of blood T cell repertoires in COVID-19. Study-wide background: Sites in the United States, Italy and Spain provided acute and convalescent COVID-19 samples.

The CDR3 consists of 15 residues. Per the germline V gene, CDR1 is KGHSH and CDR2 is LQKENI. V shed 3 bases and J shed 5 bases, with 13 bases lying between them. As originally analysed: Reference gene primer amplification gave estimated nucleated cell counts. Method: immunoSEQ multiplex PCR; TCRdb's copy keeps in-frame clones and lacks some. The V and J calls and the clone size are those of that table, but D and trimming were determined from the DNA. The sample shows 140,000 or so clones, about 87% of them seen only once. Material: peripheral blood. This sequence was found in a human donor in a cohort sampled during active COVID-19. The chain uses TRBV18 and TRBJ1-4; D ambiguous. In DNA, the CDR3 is TGTGCCAGCTCACCGGAACGGTTACAGAATGAAAAACTGTTTTTT. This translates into CASSPERLQNEKLFF.